This T cell receptor beta chain was sequenced for a study of molecular identifiers for immune sequencing clone quantification. Trimming stripped 2 bases from V and 3 bases from J, with 5 bases between. The CDR3 loop spans 11 amino acids. Germline CDR1 reads DFQATT; CDR2 reads SNEGSKA (reference sequence). Via MiXCR, TCRdb re-called the PCR reads, giving one row per CDR3 protein. The data show 400,000 to 600,000 distinct CDR3 sequences, with roughly 26% seen just once and around 0.76% held by the top ten. This clonotype was detected ten times or more. The TCR comes from a human donor in good health. Some libraries in this study had Jurkat cell RNA spiked in. Sequencing was done on a sample of naive CD8+ T cells from blood, with Jurkat cell RNA spiked in. Subset noted: FACS-sorted CD8+CD4-CCR7+CD45RA+ naive T cells. This chain connects TRBV20-1 to TRBJ2-7; no reliable D call. CDR3 coding DNA: TGCAGTGCTAGATGGGGCTACGAGCAGTACTTC. It yields the protein CSARWGYEQYF.